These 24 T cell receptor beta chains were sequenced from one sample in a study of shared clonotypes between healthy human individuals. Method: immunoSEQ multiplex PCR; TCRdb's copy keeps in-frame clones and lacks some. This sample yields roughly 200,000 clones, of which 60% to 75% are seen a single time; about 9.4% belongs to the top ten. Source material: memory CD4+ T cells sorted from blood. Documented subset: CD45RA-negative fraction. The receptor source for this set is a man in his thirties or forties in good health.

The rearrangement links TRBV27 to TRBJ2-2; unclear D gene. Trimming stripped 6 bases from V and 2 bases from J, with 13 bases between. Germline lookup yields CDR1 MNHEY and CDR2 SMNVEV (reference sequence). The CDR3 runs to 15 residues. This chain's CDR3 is CASSPARQNTGELFF. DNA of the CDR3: TGTGCCAGCAGCCCCGCGAGGCAAAACACCGGGGAGCTGTTTTTT.

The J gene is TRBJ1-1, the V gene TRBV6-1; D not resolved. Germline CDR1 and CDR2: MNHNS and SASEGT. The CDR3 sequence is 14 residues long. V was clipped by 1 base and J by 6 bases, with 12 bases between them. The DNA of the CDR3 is TGTGCCAGCAGTGAAGGCGCTTGGAGGTCTGAAGCTTTCTTT. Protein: CASSEGAWRSEAFF.

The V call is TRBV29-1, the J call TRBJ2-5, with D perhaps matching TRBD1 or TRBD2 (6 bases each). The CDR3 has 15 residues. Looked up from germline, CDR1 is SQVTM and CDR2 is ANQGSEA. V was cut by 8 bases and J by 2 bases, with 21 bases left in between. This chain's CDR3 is CSFLGKGGGQETQYF. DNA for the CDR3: TGCAGCTTCCTGGGTAAGGGGGGAGGACAAGAGACCCAGTACTTC. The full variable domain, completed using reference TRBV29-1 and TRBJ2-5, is SAVISQKPSRDICQRGTSLTIQCQVDSQVTMMFWYRQQPGQSLTLIATANQGSEATYESGFVIDKFPISRPNLTFSTLTVSNMSPEDSSIYLCSFLGKGGGQETQYFGPGTRLLVL.

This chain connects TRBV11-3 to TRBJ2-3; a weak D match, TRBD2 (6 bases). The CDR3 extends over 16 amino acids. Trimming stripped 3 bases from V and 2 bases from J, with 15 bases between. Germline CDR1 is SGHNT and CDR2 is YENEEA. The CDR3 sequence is CASSFASGLHTDTQYF. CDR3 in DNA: TGTGCCAGCAGCTTTGCATCGGGACTCCACACAGATACGCAGTATTTT. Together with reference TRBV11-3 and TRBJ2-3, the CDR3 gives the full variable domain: EAGVVQSPRYKIIEKKQPVAFWCNPISGHNTLYWYLQNLGQGPELLIRYENEEAVDDSQLPKDRFSAERLKGVDSTLKIQPAELGDSAVYLCASSFASGLHTDTQYFGPGTRLTVL.

The CDR3 nucleotides are TGCGCCAGCAGCCAAGATCGAGGAGACAGCGGGAGCTCCTACAATGAGCAGTTCTTC. Translation gives CASSQDRGDSGSSYNEQFF. The rearrangement joins TRBV4-3 to TRBJ2-1; TRBD2 matches 8 bases. The CDR3 is 19 amino acids. Germline lookup yields CDR1 LGHNA and CDR2 YSLEER. V lost 0 bases to trimming and J lost 0 bases; unmatched junction nucleotides: 10.

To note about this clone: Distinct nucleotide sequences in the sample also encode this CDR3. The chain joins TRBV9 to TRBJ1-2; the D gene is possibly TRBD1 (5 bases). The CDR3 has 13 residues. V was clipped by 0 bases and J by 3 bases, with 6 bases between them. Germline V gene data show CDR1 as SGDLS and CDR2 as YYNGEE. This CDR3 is CASSVEGHYGYTF. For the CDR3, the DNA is TGTGCCAGCAGCGTAGAGGGACACTATGGCTACACCTTC.

This CDR3 is CASSNYGQGATEAFF. CDR3 coding DNA: TGCGCCAGCAGCAACTATGGACAGGGCGCCACTGAAGCTTTCTTT. The chain uses TRBV10-2 and TRBJ1-1; 8 nucleotides match TRBD1. V lost 6 bases to trimming and J lost 4 bases; unmatched junction nucleotides: 10. This CDR3 has 15 residues. Germline V lookup: CDR1 WSHSY, CDR2 SAAADI.

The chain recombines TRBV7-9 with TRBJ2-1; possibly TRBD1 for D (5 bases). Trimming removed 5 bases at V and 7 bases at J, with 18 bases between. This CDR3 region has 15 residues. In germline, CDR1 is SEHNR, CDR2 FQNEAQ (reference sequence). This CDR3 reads CASSRSTGQENEQFF. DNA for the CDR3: TGTGCCAGCAGCCGCTCCACCGGACAAGAGAATGAGCAGTTCTTC.

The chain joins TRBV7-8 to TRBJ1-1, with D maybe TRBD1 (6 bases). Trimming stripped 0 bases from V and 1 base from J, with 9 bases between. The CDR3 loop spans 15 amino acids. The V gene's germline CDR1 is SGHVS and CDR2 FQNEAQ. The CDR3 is CASSLAGAANTEAFF. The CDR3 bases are TGTGCCAGCAGCTTAGCGGGGGCCGCGAACACTGAAGCTTTCTTT.

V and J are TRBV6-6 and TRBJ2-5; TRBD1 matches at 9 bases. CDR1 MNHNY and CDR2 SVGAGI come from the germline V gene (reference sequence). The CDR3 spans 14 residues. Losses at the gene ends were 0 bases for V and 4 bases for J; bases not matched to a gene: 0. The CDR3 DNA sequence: TGTGCCAGCAGTTACTCGACAGGGGGAGAGACCCAGTACTTC. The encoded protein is CASSYSTGGETQYF.

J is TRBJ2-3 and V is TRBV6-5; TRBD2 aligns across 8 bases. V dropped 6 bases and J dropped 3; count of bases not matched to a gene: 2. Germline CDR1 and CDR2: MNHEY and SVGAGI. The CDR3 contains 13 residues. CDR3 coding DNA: TGTGCCAGCAGCCCTAGCGGGACAGATACGCAGTATTTT. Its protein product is CASSPSGTDTQYF.

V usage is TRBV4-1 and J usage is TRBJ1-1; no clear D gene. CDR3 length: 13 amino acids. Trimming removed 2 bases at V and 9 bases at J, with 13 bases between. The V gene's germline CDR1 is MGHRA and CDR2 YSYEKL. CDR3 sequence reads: CASSQLIYTQAFF. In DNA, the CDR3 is TGCGCCAGCAGCCAACTTATTTACACCCAAGCTTTCTTT.

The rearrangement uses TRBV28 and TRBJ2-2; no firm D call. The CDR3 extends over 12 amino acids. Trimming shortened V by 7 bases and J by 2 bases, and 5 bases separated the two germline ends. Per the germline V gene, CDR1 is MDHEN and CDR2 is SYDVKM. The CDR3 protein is CASTGNTGELFF. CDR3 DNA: TGTGCCAGCACTGGAAACACCGGGGAGCTGTTTTTT. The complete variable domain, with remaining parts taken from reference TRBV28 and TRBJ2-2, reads DVKVTQSSRYLVKRTGEKVFLECVQDMDHENMFWYRQDPGLGLRLIYFSYDVKMKEKGDIPEGYSVSREKKERFSLILESASTNQTSMYLCASTGNTGELFFGEGSRLTVL.

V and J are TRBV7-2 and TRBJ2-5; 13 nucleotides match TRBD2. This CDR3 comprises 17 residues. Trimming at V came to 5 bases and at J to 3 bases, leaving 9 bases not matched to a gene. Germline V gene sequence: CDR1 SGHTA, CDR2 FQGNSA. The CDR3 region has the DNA TGTGCCAGCAGCCTATGGGGACTAGCGGGAACTAAAGAGACCCAGTACTTC. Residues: CASSLWGLAGTKETQYF.

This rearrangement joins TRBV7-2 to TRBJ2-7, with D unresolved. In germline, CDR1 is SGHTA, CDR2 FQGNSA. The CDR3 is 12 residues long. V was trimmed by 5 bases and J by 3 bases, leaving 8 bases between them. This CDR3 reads CASSPLLYEQYF. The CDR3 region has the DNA TGTGCCAGCAGCCCCCTACTCTACGAGCAGTACTTC.

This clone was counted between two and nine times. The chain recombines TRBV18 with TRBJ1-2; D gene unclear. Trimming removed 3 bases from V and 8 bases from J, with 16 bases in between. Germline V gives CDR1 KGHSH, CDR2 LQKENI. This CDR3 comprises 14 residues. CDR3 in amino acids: CASSPSDALVGYTF. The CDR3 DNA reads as TGTGCCAGCTCACCCTCGGACGCCTTGGTAGGCTACACCTTC.

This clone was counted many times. The CDR3 DNA sequence: TGTGCCAGTAGTATACCAGGAGATGTGCGTAGGGAGACCCAGTACTTC. Its translation: CASSIPGDVRRETQYF. The rearrangement links TRBV19 to TRBJ2-5, with unresolved D. Germline CDR1 is LNHDA and CDR2 is SQIVND (reference sequence). V gave up 2 bases and J gave up 5 bases, with 18 bases separating them. The CDR3 covers 16 residues.

This CDR3 reads CASSRRGWNTEAFF. In DNA, the CDR3 is TGTGCCAGCAGCCGCAGGGGATGGAACACTGAAGCTTTCTTT. J is TRBJ1-1 and V is TRBV5-6, with D possibly matching TRBD1 (6 bases). The germline V and J ends were trimmed by 4 bases and 1 base, with 11 bases remaining between them. The CDR3 extends over 14 amino acids. Germline V gene sequence: CDR1 SGHDT, CDR2 YYEEEE.

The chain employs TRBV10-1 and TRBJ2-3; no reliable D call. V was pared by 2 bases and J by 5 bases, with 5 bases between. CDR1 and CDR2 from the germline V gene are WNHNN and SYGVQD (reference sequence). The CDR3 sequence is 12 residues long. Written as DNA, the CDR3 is TGCGCCAGCAGTGAGGTTGGAGATACGCAGTATTTT. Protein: CASSEVGDTQYF.

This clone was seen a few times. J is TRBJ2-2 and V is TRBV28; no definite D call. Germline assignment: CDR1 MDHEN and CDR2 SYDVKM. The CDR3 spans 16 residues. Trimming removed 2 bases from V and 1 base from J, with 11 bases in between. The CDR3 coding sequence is TGTGCCAGCAGTTTACTAAACTACCGGAACACCGGGGAGCTGTTTTTT. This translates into CASSLLNYRNTGELFF. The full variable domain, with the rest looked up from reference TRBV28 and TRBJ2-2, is DVKVTQSSRYLVKRTGEKVFLECVQDMDHENMFWYRQDPGLGLRLIYFSYDVKMKEKGDIPEGYSVSREKKERFSLILESASTNQTSMYLCASSLLNYRNTGELFFGEGSRLTVL.

CDR3 DNA: TGTGCCAGCAGCTCAGGGGGACTCCTGAACACCGGGGAGCTGTTTTTT. Protein: CASSSGGLLNTGELFF. The rearrangement uses TRBV7-9 and TRBJ2-2; maybe TRBD1 (7 bases). Germline V gene lookup returns CDR1 SEHNR and CDR2 FQNEAQ (reference sequence). V dropped 4 bases and J dropped 1 base, with 13 bases sitting between them. This CDR3 comprises 16 residues.

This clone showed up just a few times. CDR3 in amino acids: CASRGGSGANVLTF. The CDR3 region has the DNA TGTGCCAGCAGAGGGGGCTCTGGGGCCAACGTCCTGACTTTC. The chain employs TRBV27 and TRBJ2-6, with D perhaps TRBD1 (6 bases). V shed 6 bases and J shed 0 bases, with 6 bases lying between them. Germline CDR1 MNHEY, CDR2 SMNVEV (reference sequence). The CDR3 is 14 residues long.

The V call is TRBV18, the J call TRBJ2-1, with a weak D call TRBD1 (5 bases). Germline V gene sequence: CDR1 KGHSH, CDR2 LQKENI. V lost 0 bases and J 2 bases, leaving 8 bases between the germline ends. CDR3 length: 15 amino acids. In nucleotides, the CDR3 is TGTGCCAGCTCACCACCAGGGGTACCCTACAATGAGCAGTTCTTC. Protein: CASSPPGVPYNEQFF. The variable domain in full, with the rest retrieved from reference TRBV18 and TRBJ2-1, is NAGVMQNPRHLVRRRGQEARLRCSPMKGHSHVYWYRQLPEEGLKFMVYLQKENIIDESGMPKERFSAEFPKEGPSILRIQQVVRGDSAAYFCASSPPGVPYNEQFFGPGTRLTVL.

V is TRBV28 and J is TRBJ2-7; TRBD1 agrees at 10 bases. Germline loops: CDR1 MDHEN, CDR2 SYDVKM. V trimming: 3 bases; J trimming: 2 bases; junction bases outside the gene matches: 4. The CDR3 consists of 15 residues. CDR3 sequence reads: CASSLSGQGAYEQYF. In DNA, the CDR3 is TGTGCCAGCAGTTTGTCCGGACAGGGGGCCTACGAGCAGTACTTC.